One sample yielded the 22 T cell receptor beta chains listed below, sequenced in a study of T cell responses to AZD1222 COVID-19 vaccine. Profiled with immunoSEQ multiplex PCR; TCRdb holds only in-frame clones, not every one. This table has 45,000 to 60,000 clones, 89% appearing once. Sample: peripheral blood, taken on day 0 of AZD1222 vaccination. These receptors all come from an adult in good health.

V usage is TRBV10-2 and J usage is TRBJ2-1, with a weak D call TRBD2 (5 bases). Trimming removed 3 bases at V and 4 bases at J, with 19 bases between. This CDR3 is built from 17 residues. Germline CDR1 WSHSY, CDR2 SAAADI. This CDR3 reads CASSEEYGGPGYNEQFF. For the CDR3, the DNA is TGCGCCAGCAGTGAAGAGTACGGCGGGCCCGGTTACAATGAGCAGTTCTTC.

The J gene is TRBJ2-3, the V gene TRBV3-1 (or the pseudogene TRBV3-2), with D tentatively TRBD1 (5 bases). Germline V CDR1 and CDR2: LGHDT, YNNKEL (reference sequence). The V end was cut by 1 base, the J end by 0 bases, with 8 bases between. This CDR3 is built from 15 residues. The CDR3 sequence: CASSQGGKSTDTQYF. The CDR3 DNA sequence: TGTGCCAGCAGCCAAGGGGGCAAAAGCACAGATACGCAGTATTTT.

This clone has a handful of counts. The genes are TRBV19 and TRBJ2-1; TRBD2 might be the D (6 bases). V shed 11 bases and J shed 5 bases, with 19 bases lying between them. This CDR3 is 14 amino acids long. Per the germline V gene, CDR1 is LNHDA and CDR2 is SQIVND (reference sequence). CDR3 region: CASRPDGTHNEQFF. CDR3 nucleotide sequence: TGTGCCTCGCGCCCTGATGGGACTCACAATGAGCAGTTCTTC.

This clone was found once. The chain combines TRBV27 with TRBJ2-3; 14 nucleotides line up with TRBD2. J gave up 4 bases and V 4 bases, and 1 base lay outside the gene matches. CDR1 and CDR2 (germline): MNHEY, SMNVEV (reference sequence). The CDR3 consists of 15 residues. The CDR3 bases are TGTGCCAGCAGTTCGGGACTAGCGGGAGCAGATACGCAGTATTTT. Protein sequence: CASSSGLAGADTQYF.

This clone was picked up a small number of times. The rearrangement links TRBV16 to TRBJ2-3; 7 nucleotides agree with TRBD2. Germline assignment: CDR1 KGHSY and CDR2 FQNENV. Losses at the gene ends were 5 bases for V and 10 bases for J; bases not matched to a gene: 15. CDR3 length: 15 residues. The CDR3 DNA is TGTGCCAGCAGCGTGATGGGTACTAGCGAGGTTGCGCAGTATTTT. Its protein product is CASSVMGTSEVAQYF.

The CDR3 loop is CASSQGTGYMAGELFF. The CDR3, as DNA: TGTGCCAGCAGCCAAGGGACAGGTTATATGGCCGGGGAGCTGTTTTTT. The chain is built from TRBV3-1 (or the pseudogene TRBV3-2) and TRBJ2-2; 7 bases line up with TRBD1. The CDR3 is 16 residues long. V dropped 1 base and J dropped 6; count of bases not matched to a gene: 8. The germline V gene has CDR1 LGHDT and CDR2 YNNKEL (reference sequence).

This clone was recorded a few times. The chain joins TRBV5-1 to TRBJ2-3; a possible D gene is TRBD2 (6 bases). The V and J ends lost 5 bases and 1 base respectively, with 11 bases between them. Germline loops: CDR1 SGHRS, CDR2 YFSETQ. This CDR3 has 14 amino acids. Here the CDR3 DNA reads TGCGCCAGCAGATCGGCTAGCGGCACAGATACGCAGTATTTT. Amino acid sequence: CASRSASGTDTQYF.

This clone was recorded once. V and J are TRBV7-8 and TRBJ1-1; D unclear. The V gene's germline CDR1 is SGHVS and CDR2 FQNEAQ. V was pared by 1 base and J by 0 bases, with 9 bases between. The CDR3 has 15 residues. The CDR3 nucleotides read TGTGCCAGCAGCTTAGGGGCTTACATGAACACTGAAGCTTTCTTT. This sequence encodes CASSLGAYMNTEAFF.

This rearrangement joins TRBV19 to TRBJ2-2; 9 bases align to TRBD1. The CDR3 is 16 residues long. CDR1 and CDR2 (germline): LNHDA, SQIVND (reference sequence). V lost 4 bases, J lost 5 bases, and 8 bases stayed unmatched. The CDR3 spells CASSSPSGTGTGELFF. The CDR3, as DNA: TGTGCCAGTAGTAGCCCCTCCGGGACAGGGACCGGGGAGCTGTTTTTT. The full variable domain, completed using reference TRBV19 and TRBJ2-2, is DGGITQSPKYLFRKEGQNVTLSCEQNLNHDAMYWYRQDPGQGLRLIYYSQIVNDFQKGDIAEGYSVSREKKESFPLTVTSAQKNPTAFYLCASSSPSGTGTGELFFGEGSRLTVL.

The chain is built from TRBV27 and TRBJ2-7; 9 nucleotides agree with TRBD1. CDR1 and CDR2 (germline): MNHEY, SMNVEV (reference sequence). This CDR3 contains 16 residues. With 0 bases clipped from V and 4 bases from J, the junction kept 7 bases outside the gene matches. The CDR3 region is CASSLSTGGARYEQYF. The CDR3 DNA reads as TGTGCCAGCAGTTTATCCACAGGGGGCGCGAGGTACGAGCAGTACTTC.

This chain uses TRBV27 with TRBJ1-3; 8 bases line up with TRBD1. The germline CDR1 and CDR2 sequences are MNHEY and SMNVEV (reference sequence). After removal of 4 bases from V and 2 bases from J, the junction contained 4 bases not matched to a gene. CDR3 length equals 15 residues. CDR3 protein: CASSYQGAAGNTIYF. The CDR3 DNA sequence: TGTGCCAGCAGTTACCAGGGGGCAGCTGGAAACACCATATATTTT.

This chain uses TRBV7-9 with TRBJ1-2; 7 positions match TRBD1. The CDR3 spans 13 residues. CDR1 is SEHNR, CDR2 FQNEAQ, per germline (reference sequence). The CDR3 loop is CASGAGQMAGYTF. The CDR3 DNA reads as TGTGCTAGCGGGGCGGGACAGATGGCTGGCTACACCTTC.

The chain is built from TRBV19 and TRBJ2-1, with D perhaps TRBD2 (5 bases). Deletions cut 3 bases from V and 9 bases from J, with 9 bases between. This CDR3 has 12 amino acids. CDR1 and CDR2 from the germline V gene are LNHDA and SQIVND (reference sequence). CDR3 in DNA: TGTGCCAGTAGTATCATAAGCGGTGAGCAGTTCTTC. Translation: CASSIISGEQFF.

V usage is TRBV5-1 and J usage is TRBJ1-1; 7 nucleotides align to TRBD1. Losses at the gene ends were 5 bases for V and 4 bases for J; bases not matched to a gene: 8. Germline V gives CDR1 SGHRS, CDR2 YFSETQ. The CDR3 runs 14 residues. The CDR3 nucleotides read TGCGCCAGCAGGGGAGACAGGGAGGCCACTGAAGCTTTCTTT. The encoded protein is CASRGDREATEAFF. Full variable domain (remainder filled in from reference TRBV5-1 and TRBJ1-1): KAGVTQTPRYLIKTRGQQVTLSCSPISGHRSVSWYQQTPGQGLQFLFEYFSETQRNKGNFPGRFSGRQFSNSRSEMNVSTLELGDSALYLCASRGDREATEAFFGQGTRLTVV.

This chain connects TRBV19 to TRBJ1-5; D gene unclear. This CDR3 contains 13 residues. V was trimmed by 11 bases and J by 9 bases, leaving 20 bases between them. CDR1 LNHDA and CDR2 SQIVND come from the germline V gene (reference sequence). CDR3 amino acids: CAGSDGDFGPQHF. CDR3 nucleotides: TGTGCCGGATCGGACGGCGATTTTGGGCCCCAGCATTTT. The full variable domain, with the rest looked up from reference TRBV19 and TRBJ1-5, is DGGITQSPKYLFRKEGQNVTLSCEQNLNHDAMYWYRQDPGQGLRLIYYSQIVNDFQKGDIAEGYSVSREKKESFPLTVTSAQKNPTAFYLCAGSDGDFGPQHFGDGTRLSIL.

The rearrangement links TRBV5-4 to TRBJ1-6; a weak D match, TRBD1 (5 bases). V was pared by 2 bases and J by 7 bases, with 10 bases between. CDR1 is SGHNT and CDR2 is YYREEE in the germline V gene (reference sequence). The CDR3 extends over 14 amino acids. The DNA for the CDR3 is TGTGCCAGCAGCTTTTCAGGGAGGAATTCACCCCTCCACTTT. Translation gives CASSFSGRNSPLHF.

V is TRBV6-5 and J is TRBJ1-4, with 10 bases identical to TRBD1. Germline-derived CDR1 and CDR2 are MNHEY and SVGAGI. Losses at the gene ends were 8 bases for V and 5 bases for J; bases not matched to a gene: 2. The CDR3 totals 13 residues. DNA for the CDR3: TGTGCCAGCGGGGACAGGGGAAATGAAAAACTGTTTTTT. It translates to CASGDRGNEKLFF.

This chain uses TRBV4-1 with TRBJ2-3; 9 bases are shared with TRBD2. There are 14 residues in the CDR3. CDR1 is MGHRA and CDR2 is YSYEKL in the germline V gene. The trim removed 3 bases at V and 4 bases at J, leaving 2 bases unmatched. CDR3 in amino acids: CASSHSGRPDTQYF. CDR3 sequence (DNA): TGCGCCAGCAGCCACAGCGGGAGGCCAGATACGCAGTATTTT.

The rearrangement joins TRBV6-6 to TRBJ2-7, with TRBD2 matching over 12 bases. Trimming took 5 bases from V and 2 from J; bases not matched to a gene: 16. This CDR3 has 19 amino acids. Germline CDR1 and CDR2: MNHNY and SVGAGI (reference sequence). DNA for the CDR3: TGTGCCAGCAGTCAAACTTCGACTAGCGGGGGAAAGGTACCCTACGAGCAGTACTTC. It yields the protein CASSQTSTSGGKVPYEQYF.

In this sample, this clone turned up once. The chain links TRBV5-1 to TRBJ1-2; D gene unclear. V lost 0 bases and J lost 0, with 9 bases in between. The CDR3 has 15 amino acids. The germline V gene encodes CDR1 SGHRS and CDR2 YFSETQ. This CDR3 reads CASSLDPGSNYGYTF. As DNA, the CDR3 is TGCGCCAGCAGCTTGGACCCAGGATCTAACTATGGCTACACCTTC.

The V gene is TRBV2, the J gene TRBJ1-4; D is uncertain. The CDR3 length is 12 residues. Germline CDR1 SNHLY, CDR2 FYNNEI. V lost 5 bases, J lost 7 bases, and 8 bases lay in between. The CDR3 bases are TGTGCCAGCAGTTCGACCACTGAAAAACTGTTTTTT. It codes for CASSSTTEKLFF.

The genes are TRBV19 and TRBJ1-1; possible D gene TRBD1, 6 bases. V gave up 4 bases and J gave up 5 bases, with 17 bases separating them. CDR1 is LNHDA, CDR2 SQIVND, per germline (reference sequence). This CDR3 comprises 15 residues. In DNA form, the CDR3 reads TGTGCCAGTAGTAGGAATTTCGGGGGGCAGACTGAAGCTTTCTTT. Protein product: CASSRNFGGQTEAFF.